This T cell receptor beta chain emerged from a study of CD8 T cells in ankylosing spondylitis. Overall study results and limits: A TCR beta motif made of 7 to 9 highly homologous variants seemed typical of ankylosing spondylitis blood.

Trimming pared 3 bases from V and 2 bases from J, leaving 13 bases between. The CDR3 totals 15 residues. Germline lookup yields CDR1 SGHRS and CDR2 YFSETQ. TCRdb reanalysed the 5' RACE reads using MiXCR and keeps one entry per CDR3 protein. The table lists 450,000 to 550,000 distinct CDR3 sequences, approximately 5.3% of them singletons. Many counts were recorded for this clonotype. What it recognizes is unknown. The V and J genes are TRBV5-1 and TRBJ2-3; D possibly corresponds to TRBD2 (5 bases). The TCR originated in a male donor with ankylosing spondylitis. Material: blood, either unsorted or a sorted T cell fraction (not recorded which). The CDR3 region is CASSYGPDYTDTQYF. The CDR3 coding sequence is TGCGCCAGCAGCTACGGACCAGACTACACAGATACGCAGTATTTT.